The T cell receptor (beta chain) described here comes from a study of identical twins. General study results and limits: Weaker excess twin sharing was seen among beta out-of-frame sequences.

The CDR3 has 12 residues. V was shortened by 3 bases and J by 2 bases, with 7 bases between the two germline ends. CDR1 DFQATT and CDR2 SNEGSKA come from the germline V gene (reference sequence). Regarding this clonotype: Its specificity is unknown.

TCRdb analysed the 5' RACE reads with MiXCR anew, one entry per CDR3 protein. This table holds 1.5 million to 2 million distinct CDR3 sequences, more than 30% found once. This clonotype originated in a newborn girl in good health. V usage is TRBV20-1 and J usage is TRBJ1-1; a possible D gene is TRBD1 (5 bases). Sequenced input: cord blood. The CDR3: CSASDSNTEAFF. CDR3 in DNA: TGCAGTGCTAGCGACAGTAACACTGAAGCTTTCTTT.